This is a list of T cell receptor beta chains from one sample in a study of OX40 agonist ivuxolimab in advanced cancers. Assay: immunoSEQ multiplex PCR; the TCRdb copy retains only in-frame clones and omits some. In the table there are just over 20,000 clones, around 76% of which are singletons. The sequences come from CD4+ or CD8+ T cells sorted from blood, collected in a trial of the OX40 agonist ivuxolimab. Source of these receptors: an adult with an advanced solid tumor such as melanoma, head and neck, liver or kidney cancer. The CDR3 runs from the conserved cysteine through the conserved F or W. Fields, in order: V gene, J gene, CDR3 protein.

TRBV6-6,TRBJ2-7,CASSRTGNTYEQYF
TRBV19,TRBJ1-4,CASSGRDRGNDEKLFF
TRBV19,TRBJ2-3,CASSITSGVTDTQYF
TRBV7-3,TRBJ2-5,CASSRSAEETQYF
TRBV11-2,TRBJ1-6,CASSSVSGTGVSPLHF
TRBV6-4,TRBJ1-2,CASSDSGWGRGYTF
TRBV11-3,TRBJ2-3,CASSRSPSQGDTQYF
TRBV6-5,TRBJ1-2,CASSYSHLSLNYGYTF
TRBV30,TRBJ1-6,CAWSANPSNSPLHF
TRBV30,TRBJ2-7,CAWSAFRTVEQYF
TRBV2,TRBJ2-1,CASYEDWEESEQFF
TRBV6-6,TRBJ2-1,CASSTRQTSENEQFF
TRBV30,TRBJ2-1,CAWSLRGFGNEQFF
TRBV27,TRBJ1-2,CASSWGGGGVYGYTF
TRBV6-1,TRBJ1-1,CASSLLRENTEAFF
TRBV2,TRBJ1-5,CASSGGQPNQPQHF
TRBV6-5,TRBJ2-5,CASSYGGGGLLETQYF
TRBV14,TRBJ2-1,CASSQFRTAIYNEQFF
TRBV10-3,TRBJ1-4,CAISERGQTTNEKLFF
TRBV9,TRBJ1-2,CASSPGQSVPAGYTF
TRBV7-3,TRBJ1-1,CASSLAGSNTEAFF
TRBV6-5,TRBJ1-4,CASTSWSHEKLFF
TRBV4-2,TRBJ2-7,CASSQDTGGTYEQYF
TRBV4-1,TRBJ1-4,CASSQEGSTFF
TRBV18,TRBJ1-1,CASSPQGPPTEAFF
TRBV30,TRBJ2-5,CAWSVSLSGGAQTQYF
TRBV6-5,TRBJ2-7,CASSDWRDEQYF